The 25 T cell receptor beta chains below were found in one sample sequenced in a study of T-cell reconstitution after alpha-beta-depleted transplantation in children. TCRbeta library construction was performed incorporating unique molecular identifiers. Each CDR3 protein is one row after TCRdb ran MiXCR on the PCR reads. This table holds 490,000 or so distinct CDR3 sequences, about 10% found once. Source: PBMCs, taken before TCRalphabeta/CD19-depleted stem cell transplant. These TCRs come from a child aged 2 to 10 with inherited bone marrow failure, due to receive a stem cell transplant.

The sample holds many counts of this clonotype. V gene TRBV5-1 combines with J gene TRBJ2-1; D is possibly TRBD2 (6 bases). Trimming removed 3 bases at V and 9 bases at J, with 13 bases between. The length of the CDR3 is 13 residues. CDR1 is SGHRS and CDR2 is YFSETQ in the germline V gene. CDR3 sequence (DNA): TGCGCCAGCAGCTCCCCCGGGGGAGCTGAGCAGTTCTTC. Its protein is CASSSPGGAEQFF. The whole variable domain, filled in from reference TRBV5-1 and TRBJ2-1, reads KAGVTQTPRYLIKTRGQQVTLSCSPISGHRSVSWYQQTPGQGLQFLFEYFSETQRNKGNFPGRFSGRQFSNSRSEMNVSTLELGDSALYLCASSSPGGAEQFFGPGTRLTVL.

This clonotype appeared a few times. The V call is TRBV5-1, the J call TRBJ2-7; D is uncertain. This CDR3 has 14 amino acids. Per the germline V gene, CDR1 is SGHRS and CDR2 is YFSETQ. The V and J ends lost 0 bases and 2 bases respectively, with 9 bases between them. The CDR3 sequence: CASSLADLPYEQYF. The DNA for the CDR3 is TGCGCCAGCAGCTTGGCGGACCTCCCCTACGAGCAGTACTTC.

This clonotype was counted at least ten times. V gene TRBV12-3 or TRBV12-4 combines with J gene TRBJ2-7; D is perhaps TRBD1 or TRBD2 (6 bases each). V was trimmed by 8 bases and J by 5 bases, leaving 22 bases between them. This CDR3 has 15 amino acids. This chain's CDR3 is CASGGGTHMFDEQYF. CDR3 in DNA: TGTGCCAGCGGCGGCGGGACACATATGTTTGACGAGCAGTACTTC.

The chain combines TRBV24-1 with TRBJ1-5; D is unclear. V was pared by 4 bases and J by 9 bases, with 9 bases between. Germline V gene data show CDR1 as KGHDR and CDR2 as SFDVKD. This CDR3 has 12 residues. This CDR3 reads CATSEGPSPQHF. CDR3 nucleotide sequence: TGTGCCACCAGTGAAGGGCCGTCGCCCCAGCATTTT.

This clonotype was recorded many times. V gene TRBV4-1 combines with J gene TRBJ1-4; 9 nucleotides agree with TRBD1. Germline V CDR1 and CDR2: MGHRA, YSYEKL. CDR3 length: 15 residues. After removal of 4 bases from V and 7 bases from J, the junction contained 7 bases not matched to a gene. For the CDR3, the DNA is TGCGCCAGCAGCCTCCCGGGACAGGGAGGTGAAAAACTGTTTTTT. It codes for CASSLPGQGGEKLFF.

This clonotype was detected only a few times. The chain joins TRBV4-1 to TRBJ2-2, with TRBD2 as a possible D gene (5 bases). CDR1 and CDR2 (germline): MGHRA, YSYEKL. The CDR3 consists of 15 residues. Trimming stripped 5 bases from V and 1 base from J, with 11 bases between. CDR3 in DNA: TGCGCCAGCAGCGCCACTAGTAAGAACACCGGGGAGCTGTTTTTT. Its translation: CASSATSKNTGELFF.

This clonotype was detected many times. The chain employs TRBV5-1 and TRBJ2-1; possibly TRBD2 for D (6 bases). CDR3 length: 15 residues. Trimming shortened V by 0 bases and J by 8 bases, and 15 bases separated the two germline ends. Germline V gives CDR1 SGHRS, CDR2 YFSETQ. Here the CDR3 reads CASSLGGTLVDEQFF. The CDR3 DNA reads as TGCGCCAGCAGCTTGGGCGGGACCCTAGTGGATGAGCAGTTCTTC.

This clonotype was counted ten times or more. The V gene is TRBV7-2, the J gene TRBJ2-1; D is uncertain. CDR1 SGHTA and CDR2 FQGNSA come from the germline V gene. The CDR3 length is 15 residues. Trimming cost V 1 base and J 0 bases, with 7 bases left between them. The CDR3 spells CASSLEWASYNEQFF. CDR3 in DNA: TGTGCCAGCAGCTTAGAGTGGGCCTCCTACAATGAGCAGTTCTTC. The full variable domain, its missing parts supplied by reference TRBV7-2 and TRBJ2-1, is GAGVSQSPSNKVTEKGKDVELRCDPISGHTALYWYRQSLGQGLEFLIYFQGNSAPDKSGLPSDRFSAERTGGSVSTLTIQRTQQEDSAVYLCASSLEWASYNEQFFGPGTRLTVL.

This chain links TRBV27 with TRBJ2-3; D might be TRBD1 or TRBD2, each matching 5 bases. Per the germline V gene, CDR1 is MNHEY and CDR2 is SMNVEV (reference sequence). V was trimmed by 0 bases and J by 4 bases, leaving 17 bases between them. This CDR3 is built from 17 residues. The CDR3 sequence is CASSLSAGSGLSDTQYF. In nucleotides, the CDR3 is TGTGCCAGCAGTTTATCGGCAGGGAGTGGTCTCTCAGATACGCAGTATTTT.

Many counts were recorded for this clonotype. The chain combines TRBV9 with TRBJ2-2; 10 bases are shared with TRBD2. The CDR3 runs to 17 residues. Per the germline V gene, CDR1 is SGDLS and CDR2 is YYNGEE. Unmatched junction bases numbered 10, after V lost 3 bases and J lost 5 bases. The CDR3 sequence is CASSGGASGSGTGELFF. As DNA, the CDR3 is TGTGCCAGCAGCGGAGGGGCTAGCGGGAGTGGAACCGGGGAGCTGTTTTTT.

This clonotype was recorded many times. V usage is TRBV20-1 and J usage is TRBJ2-5, with D maybe TRBD1 (5 bases). The CDR3 runs to 13 residues. The V end was cut by 0 bases, the J end by 4 bases, with 9 bases between. Germline-derived CDR1 and CDR2 are DFQATT and SNEGSKA (reference sequence). Here the CDR3 reads CSARDVRVETQYF. The CDR3 DNA follows: TGCAGTGCTAGAGATGTCAGGGTAGAGACCCAGTACTTC.

As for this clonotype: The missing conserved phenylalanine or tryptophan at the end of this CDR3 makes a read error likely. V is TRBV5-1 and J is TRBJ1-2; weak D call: TRBD1 (5 bases). The CDR3 extends over 14 amino acids. Germline CDR1 SGHRS, CDR2 YFSETQ. V lost 4 bases, J lost 4 bases, and 14 bases lay in between. The CDR3 loop reads CASSATRQGYGYTL. CDR3 sequence (DNA): TGCGCCAGCAGCGCCACCAGGCAGGGCTATGGCTACACCTTA.

Comments on this clonotype: A much larger clone differs from this one at a single base, so this may be a read error. The V gene is TRBV27, the J gene TRBJ2-7; perhaps TRBD2 as D (5 bases). The V end was cut by 6 bases, the J end by 5 bases, with 23 bases between. In germline, CDR1 is MNHEY, CDR2 SMNVEV (reference sequence). There are 16 residues in the CDR3. In nucleotides, the CDR3 is TGTGCCAGCAGCCTTTCTAAAGGACTTGTACCGCACGAGCAGTACTTC. Translated, it gives CASSLSKGLVPHEQYF.

This clonotype was seen at least ten times. The chain recombines TRBV10-3 with TRBJ2-3, with D tentatively TRBD2 (5 bases). Germline V gene data show CDR1 as ENHRY and CDR2 as SYGVKD. Between the trimmed V and J ends, which lost 5 bases and 1 base, there was a span of 13 bases. The CDR3 has 15 amino acids. The CDR3 here is CAISPDSGGTDTQYF. In DNA, the CDR3 is TGTGCCATCAGTCCGGACTCTGGCGGCACAGATACGCAGTATTTT.

In its sample, this clonotype was seen many times. The V gene is TRBV7-2, the J gene TRBJ2-3, with D perhaps TRBD2 (7 bases). The CDR3 length is 15 residues. Trimming shortened V by 3 bases and J by 0 bases, and 10 bases separated the two germline ends. Per the germline V gene, CDR1 is SGHTA and CDR2 is FQGNSA. In DNA, the CDR3 is TGTGCCAGCAGCTTTTCGGGGGGCAGCACAGATACGCAGTATTTT. Protein: CASSFSGGSTDTQYF.

This clonotype was seen many times. V and J are TRBV4-3 and TRBJ2-7; TRBD1 matches 7 bases. This CDR3 region has 18 residues. The junction had 16 bases not matched to a gene; V was cut back by 1 base and J by 4 bases. Germline-derived CDR1 and CDR2 are LGHNA and YSLEER. In DNA form, the CDR3 reads TGCGCCAGCAGCCAAGGAATGCACTCCGAGGCAGGGGGTTACGAGCAGTACTTC. Its translation is CASSQGMHSEAGGYEQYF.

The V and J genes are TRBV5-6 and TRBJ2-7, with 7 nucleotides matching TRBD2. The ends lost 1 base at V and 3 bases at J; junction bases unmatched: 7. CDR3 length equals 15 residues. CDR1 is SGHDT and CDR2 is YYEEEE in the germline V gene. Here the CDR3 DNA reads TGTGCCAGCAGCTTGAAAGCGGGGAAACACTACGAGCAGTACTTC. This encodes CASSLKAGKHYEQYF.

This clonotype was detected ten times or more. J is TRBJ2-1 and V is TRBV19, with D tentatively TRBD2 (6 bases). CDR3 size: 18 residues. Trimming took off 5 bases at V and 10 bases at J, with 30 bases between the two ends. In germline, CDR1 is LNHDA, CDR2 SQIVND (reference sequence). As DNA, the CDR3 is TGTGCCAGTAGTCCAGAGACTAGAGCCCCCGGAGTCTGGGCCGAGCAGTTCTTC. It codes for CASSPETRAPGVWAEQFF.

This clonotype was counted at least ten times. In DNA, the CDR3 is TGTGCCAGCAGCCCGTGGGCAGGGAGTGGGGCCAACGTCCTGACTTTC. Protein: CASSPWAGSGANVLTF. This chain uses TRBV5-8 with TRBJ2-6; D possibly uses TRBD1 or TRBD2 (5 bases each). The germline V gene encodes CDR1 SGHTS and CDR2 YDEGEE. The CDR3 runs to 16 residues. V was pared by 4 bases and J by 3 bases, with 14 bases between.

This chain joins TRBV7-9 and TRBJ2-3; TRBD2 agrees at 8 bases. J was trimmed by 2 bases and V by 3 bases; bases with no gene match: 7. Germline assignment: CDR1 SEHNR and CDR2 FQNEAQ (reference sequence). The length of the CDR3 is 16 residues. The CDR3 loop reads CASSFGLAGATDTQYF. DNA of the CDR3: TGTGCCAGCAGCTTTGGTCTAGCGGGCGCCACAGATACGCAGTATTTT. The full variable domain, rest sourced from reference TRBV7-9 and TRBJ2-3, is DTGVSQNPRHKITKRGQNVTFRCDPISEHNRLYWYRQTLGQGPEFLTYFQNEAQLEKSRLLSDRFSAERPKGSFSTLEIQRTEQGDSAMYLCASSFGLAGATDTQYFGPGTRLTVL.

This clonotype appeared many times. The rearrangement uses TRBV7-9 and TRBJ1-1; possibly TRBD1 for D (6 bases). V was clipped by 2 bases and J by 1 base, with 14 bases between them. From germline, CDR1 is SEHNR and CDR2 FQNEAQ (reference sequence). The CDR3 loop spans 16 amino acids. The CDR3 protein is CASSLSSRGGNTEAFF. The CDR3 DNA is TGTGCCAGCAGCTTATCGAGTAGGGGGGGGAACACTGAAGCTTTCTTT.

This clonotype appeared many times. The J gene is TRBJ2-1, the V gene TRBV20-1; 14 bases map to TRBD2. J was trimmed by 4 bases and V by 2 bases; bases with no gene match: 7. CDR1 and CDR2 from the germline V gene are DFQATT and SNEGSKA (reference sequence). The CDR3 has 17 amino acids. The CDR3 nucleotides are TGCAGTGCTAGACCCGGGACTAGCGGGAGTTTTTACAATGAGCAGTTCTTC. Translating gives CSARPGTSGSFYNEQFF.

The rearrangement joins TRBV29-1 to TRBJ2-1; 10 nucleotides match TRBD2. Germline V gene data show CDR1 as SQVTM and CDR2 as ANQGSEA. The CDR3 loop spans 13 amino acids. V shed 7 bases, J shed 5 bases, and the junction held 5 bases outside the gene matches. CDR3 residues: CSGLAGVHNEQFF. DNA of the CDR3: TGCAGCGGCCTAGCGGGGGTCCACAATGAGCAGTTCTTC.

This clonotype showed up many times. V gene TRBV12-3 or TRBV12-4 combines with J gene TRBJ1-6; possibly TRBD1 for D (6 bases). The CDR3 extends over 14 amino acids. The V end was cut by 6 bases, the J end by 4 bases, with 10 bases between. The CDR3 reads CASSDTGYNSPLHF. The CDR3 DNA follows: TGTGCCAGCAGCGACACAGGGTATAATTCACCCCTCCACTTT.

This clonotype has only a few counts. The chain is built from TRBV2 and TRBJ1-2; D unresolved. Germline loops: CDR1 SNHLY, CDR2 FYNNEI. Trimming shortened V by 7 bases and J by 7 bases, and 10 bases separated the two germline ends. The CDR3 contains 11 residues. The CDR3 bases are TGTGCCAGCACCCTTCTGGTTGGCTACACCTTC. This codes for CASTLLVGYTF. Together with reference TRBV2 and TRBJ1-2, the CDR3 gives the full variable domain: EPEVTQTPSHQVTQMGQEVILRCVPISNHLYFYWYRQILGQKVEFLVSFYNNEISEKSEIFDDQFSVERPDGSNFTLKIRSTKLEDSAMYFCASTLLVGYTFGSGTRLTVV.